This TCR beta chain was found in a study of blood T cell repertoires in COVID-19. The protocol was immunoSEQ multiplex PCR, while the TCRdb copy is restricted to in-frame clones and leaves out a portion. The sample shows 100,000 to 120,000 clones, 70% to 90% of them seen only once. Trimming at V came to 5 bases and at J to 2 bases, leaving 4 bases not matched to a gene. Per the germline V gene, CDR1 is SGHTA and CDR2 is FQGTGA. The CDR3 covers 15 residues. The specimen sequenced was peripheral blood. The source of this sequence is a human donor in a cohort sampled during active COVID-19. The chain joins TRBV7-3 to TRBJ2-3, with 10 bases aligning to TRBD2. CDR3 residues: CASSPGLAATDTQYF. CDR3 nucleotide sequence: TGTGCCAGCAGCCCCGGACTAGCGGCCACAGATACGCAGTATTTT.